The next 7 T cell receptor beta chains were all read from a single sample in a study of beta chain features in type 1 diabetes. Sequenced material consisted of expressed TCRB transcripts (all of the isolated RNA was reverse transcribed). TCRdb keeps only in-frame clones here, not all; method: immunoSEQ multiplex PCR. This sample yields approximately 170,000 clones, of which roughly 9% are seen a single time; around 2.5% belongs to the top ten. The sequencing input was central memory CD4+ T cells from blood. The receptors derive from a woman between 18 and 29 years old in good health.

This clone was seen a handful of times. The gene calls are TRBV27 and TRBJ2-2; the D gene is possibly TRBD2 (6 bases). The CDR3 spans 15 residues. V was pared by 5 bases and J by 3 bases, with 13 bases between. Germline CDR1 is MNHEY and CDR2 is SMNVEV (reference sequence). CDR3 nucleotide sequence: TGTGCCAGCAGTCCCCGGGAGTACTACACCGGGGAGCTGTTTTTT. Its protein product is CASSPREYYTGELFF.

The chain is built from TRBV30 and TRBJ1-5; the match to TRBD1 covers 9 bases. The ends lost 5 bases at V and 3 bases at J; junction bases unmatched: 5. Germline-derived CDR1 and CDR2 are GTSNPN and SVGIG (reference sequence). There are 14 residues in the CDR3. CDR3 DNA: TGTGCCTGGGGACAGGGGACGCCCAATCAGCCCCAGCATTTT. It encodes CAWGQGTPNQPQHF.

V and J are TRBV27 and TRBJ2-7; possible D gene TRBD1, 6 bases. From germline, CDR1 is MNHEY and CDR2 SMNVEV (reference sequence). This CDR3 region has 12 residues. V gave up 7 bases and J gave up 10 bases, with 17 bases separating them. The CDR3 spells CASIPLRTAQYF. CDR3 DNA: TGTGCCAGCATCCCTTTGAGGACAGCACAGTACTTC.

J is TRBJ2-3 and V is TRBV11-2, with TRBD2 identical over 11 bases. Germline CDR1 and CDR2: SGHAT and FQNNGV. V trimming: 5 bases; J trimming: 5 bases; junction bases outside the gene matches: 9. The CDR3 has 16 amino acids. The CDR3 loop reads CASSAGTSGWGDTQYF. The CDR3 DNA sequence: TGTGCCAGCAGCGCCGGGACTAGCGGTTGGGGAGATACGCAGTATTTT.

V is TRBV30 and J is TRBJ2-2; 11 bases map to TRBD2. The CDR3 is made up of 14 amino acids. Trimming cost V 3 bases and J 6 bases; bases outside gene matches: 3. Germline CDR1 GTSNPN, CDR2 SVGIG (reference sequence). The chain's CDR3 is CAWRIAGGPGELFF. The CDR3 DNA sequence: TGTGCCTGGAGAATAGCGGGAGGGCCCGGGGAGCTGTTTTTT. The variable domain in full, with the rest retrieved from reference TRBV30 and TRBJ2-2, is SQTIHQWPATLVQPVGSPLSLECTVEGTSNPNLYWYRQAAGRGLQLLFYSVGIGQISSEVPQNLSASRPQDRQFILSSKKLLLSDSGFYLCAWRIAGGPGELFFGEGSRLTVL.

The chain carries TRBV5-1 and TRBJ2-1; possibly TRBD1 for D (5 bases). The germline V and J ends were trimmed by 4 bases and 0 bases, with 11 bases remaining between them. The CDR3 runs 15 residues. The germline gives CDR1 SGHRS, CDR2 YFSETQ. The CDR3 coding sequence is TGCGCCAGCAGCGACGACAGTTACTCCTACAATGAGCAGTTCTTC. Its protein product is CASSDDSYSYNEQFF. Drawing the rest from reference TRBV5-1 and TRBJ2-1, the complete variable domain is KAGVTQTPRYLIKTRGQQVTLSCSPISGHRSVSWYQQTPGQGLQFLFEYFSETQRNKGNFPGRFSGRQFSNSRSEMNVSTLELGDSALYLCASSDDSYSYNEQFFGPGTRLTVL.

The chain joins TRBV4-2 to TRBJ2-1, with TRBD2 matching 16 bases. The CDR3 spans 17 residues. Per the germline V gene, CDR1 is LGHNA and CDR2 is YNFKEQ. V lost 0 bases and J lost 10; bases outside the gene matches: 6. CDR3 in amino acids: CASSQDGTSGRAEEQFF. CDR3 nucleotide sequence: TGTGCCAGCAGCCAAGATGGGACTAGCGGGAGGGCAGAAGAGCAGTTCTTC.